These T cell receptor beta chains were read from a single sample in a study of T-cell reconstitution after alpha-beta-depleted transplantation in children. In TCRdb, the PCR reads were re-called with MiXCR into one record per CDR3 protein. The top ten hold approximately 3.9% of the sample, which has 350,000 to 400,000 distinct CDR3 sequences, around 21% seen once. The sample was PBMCs from the stem cell graft donor, taken from the stem cell graft. Every receptor here comes from a human donor who donated a stem cell graft to a child with acute myeloid leukemia. Each CDR3 is given with its conserved first and last residue. A D gene is named only where the DNA matches it firmly. Only some rows state a clone size, as once, few, many or a class for expanded clones.

DNA: TGCGCCAGCAGCCAAAGTTACACTAGCGGGAGGAATGAGCAGTTCTTC
CDR3: CASSQSYTSGRNEQFF
J: TRBJ2-1
size: -
D: TRBD2
V: TRBV4-3

DNA: TGTGCCAGCAGTCGTCAGGGGGCGAGCACCGGGGAGCTGTTTTTT
CDR3: CASSRQGASTGELFF
J: TRBJ2-2
size: many
D: TRBD1
V: TRBV12-3/TRBV12-4

DNA: TGTGCCAGCAGCGTCAGGGGTTCCTACGAGCAGTACTTC
CDR3: CASSVRGSYEQYF
J: TRBJ2-7
size: -
D: -
V: TRBV28

DNA: TGTGCCAGCAGCCAAGATGTGGTTCAGCCCCAGCATTTT
CDR3: CASSQDVVQPQHF
J: TRBJ1-5
size: few
D: -
V: TRBV3-1

DNA: TGCGCCAGCAGCTTGGAGGACAGAATCACAGATACGCAGTATTTT
CDR3: CASSLEDRITDTQYF
J: TRBJ2-3
size: few
D: -
V: TRBV5-1

DNA: TGCAGTGCTAGAGATCGGGACTACAACACCGGGGAGCTGTTTTTT
CDR3: CSARDRDYNTGELFF
J: TRBJ2-2
size: few
D: TRBD2
V: TRBV20-1

DNA: TGCGCCAGCAGCCACCCCGGGGTCCTCAAGGGCTATGGCTACACCTTC
CDR3: CASSHPGVLKGYGYTF
J: TRBJ1-2
size: -
D: -
V: TRBV4-3

DNA: TGTGCCAGCTCACCTCCAACCAACCAAGAGACCCAGTACTTC
CDR3: CASSPPTNQETQYF
J: TRBJ2-5
size: few
D: -
V: TRBV18

DNA: TGCAGCGTTGAGCAGACAGGGGGTACACAGTTCTTC
CDR3: CSVEQTGGTQFF
J: TRBJ2-1
size: few
D: TRBD1
V: TRBV29-1

DNA: TGTGCCAGCAGTCCAGGGTCTAATGGCTACACCTTC
CDR3: CASSPGSNGYTF
J: TRBJ1-2
size: -
D: -
V: TRBV28

DNA: TGCAGCGGTCAGATCATGAACACTGAAGCTTTCTTT
CDR3: CSGQIMNTEAFF
J: TRBJ1-1
size: -
D: -
V: TRBV29-1

DNA: TGTGCCACCAGTAATTCAATACAGGGAACAAGCAATCAGCCCCAGCATTTT
CDR3: CATSNSIQGTSNQPQHF
J: TRBJ1-5
size: -
D: -
V: TRBV15

DNA: TGTGCCAGCACTTTGGTCTTGGGGCAGAGCTCCTACGAGCAGTACTTC
CDR3: CASTLVLGQSSYEQYF
J: TRBJ2-7
size: few
D: -
V: TRBV28

DNA: TGTGCCAGCAGTTTAAGGCTAGCGGGCAATTCTGAGCAGTACTTC
CDR3: CASSLRLAGNSEQYF
J: TRBJ2-7
size: -
D: TRBD2
V: TRBV12-3/TRBV12-4

DNA: TGTGCCAGCAGCCCTGAACGGGGAAGCCAGCCCCAGCATTTT
CDR3: CASSPERGSQPQHF
J: TRBJ1-5
size: -
D: -
V: TRBV12-3/TRBV12-4

DNA: TGTGCCAGCCAGCCCGCTAATGGGAACAATGAGCAGTTCTTC
CDR3: CASQPANGNNEQFF
J: TRBJ2-1
size: many
D: -
V: TRBV27

DNA: TGTGCCAGCAGTTTATCTGTGGGAGAGACCCAGTACTTC
CDR3: CASSLSVGETQYF
J: TRBJ2-5
size: many
D: -
V: TRBV27

DNA: TGTGCCAGCAGTTCCAGGACCCAGTACTTC
CDR3: CASSSRTQYF
J: TRBJ2-5
size: once
D: -
V: TRBV2

DNA: TGTGCCACCAGCAGAGCTCGAAGGATAAGCACAGATACGCAGTATTTT
CDR3: CATSRARRISTDTQYF
J: TRBJ2-3
size: -
D: -
V: TRBV15

DNA: TGCGCCAGCAGCCAATATACACAGGGAAGGAACTCCTACGAGCAGTACTTC
CDR3: CASSQYTQGRNSYEQYF
J: TRBJ2-7
size: -
D: -
V: TRBV5-1

DNA: TGTGCCAGCAGTGCACCGGGACTCCCCAATGAGCAGTTCTTC
CDR3: CASSAPGLPNEQFF
J: TRBJ2-1
size: few
D: -
V: TRBV11-3

DNA: TGCGCCAGCAGCCAAGAGCTAGCGGGAGGTTCCTACGAGCAGTACTTC
CDR3: CASSQELAGGSYEQYF
J: TRBJ2-7
size: -
D: TRBD2
V: TRBV4-1

DNA: TGTGCCAGCAGCTTCCTAACTAGCGGCCTGAATGAGCAGTTCTTC
CDR3: CASSFLTSGLNEQFF
J: TRBJ2-1
size: -
D: TRBD2
V: TRBV7-2

DNA: TGTGCCACCAGTGATTTGGGGGGGCGGAATGAGCAGTTCTTC
CDR3: CATSDLGGRNEQFF
J: TRBJ2-1
size: few
D: -
V: TRBV24-1

DNA: TGTGCCACGACGGAGCGGGAGGACAATGAGCAGTTCTTC
CDR3: CATTEREDNEQFF
J: TRBJ2-1
size: -
D: TRBD2
V: TRBV10-3

DNA: TGTGCCAGCAGCCCTGGGACTAGCGGGAGAAACACAGATACGCAGTATTTT
CDR3: CASSPGTSGRNTDTQYF
J: TRBJ2-3
size: -
D: TRBD2
V: TRBV28

DNA: TGTGCCAGCAGTTACGGGGGAGGGAGCTCCTACAATGAGCAGTTCTTC
CDR3: CASSYGGGSSYNEQFF
J: TRBJ2-1
size: -
D: TRBD2
V: TRBV6-5

DNA: TGTGCCAGCAGCCAAAGACTGCAGGGCTACGAGCAGTACTTC
CDR3: CASSQRLQGYEQYF
J: TRBJ2-7
size: -
D: -
V: TRBV3-1

DNA: TGCAGTGCTAGACTTAGCGGGAGAGCGACCTACGAGCAGTACTTC
CDR3: CSARLSGRATYEQYF
J: TRBJ2-7
size: -
D: TRBD2
V: TRBV20-1

DNA: TGTGCCAGCAGTTTAGTTCTGGGGGCGATATCCTACGAGCAGTACTTC
CDR3: CASSLVLGAISYEQYF
J: TRBJ2-7
size: few
D: -
V: TRBV12-3/TRBV12-4

DNA: TGTGCCAGCAGTTCGGGCAGGGGAGAGGGAAGCAATCAGCCCCAGCATTTT
CDR3: CASSSGRGEGSNQPQHF
J: TRBJ1-5
size: -
D: -
V: TRBV6-5

DNA: TGTGCCAGCAGTCCCGGACAGGTCAACACTGAAGCTTTCTTT
CDR3: CASSPGQVNTEAFF
J: TRBJ1-1
size: -
D: TRBD1
V: TRBV28

DNA: TGTGCCAGCAGTGATCGCGTCCACTACACCTTC
CDR3: CASSDRVHYTF
J: TRBJ1-2
size: -
D: -
V: TRBV6-1

DNA: TGCGCCAGCAGCTTTTTGCTAGAACCATACAATGAGCAGTTCTTC
CDR3: CASSFLLEPYNEQFF
J: TRBJ2-1
size: -
D: -
V: TRBV5-1

DNA: TGTGCCAGCAGGTTCGGGACCAACAGAAACACCGGGGAGCTGTTTTTT
CDR3: CASRFGTNRNTGELFF
J: TRBJ2-2
size: few
D: -
V: TRBV2

DNA: TGCAGCGTTGTTCGAAAATTGAACACTGAAGCTTTCTTT
CDR3: CSVVRKLNTEAFF
J: TRBJ1-1
size: -
D: -
V: TRBV29-1

DNA: TGCGCCAGCAGCCAGTTGACTAGCGGGAGGCACAATGAGCAGTTCTTC
CDR3: CASSQLTSGRHNEQFF
J: TRBJ2-1
size: -
D: TRBD2
V: TRBV4-1